The 11 T cell receptor beta chains presented below share a single source sample, sequenced in a study of CD4 T cells in relation to SARS-CoV-2 and coronaviruses. Profiled with immunoSEQ multiplex PCR; TCRdb holds only in-frame clones, not every one. Of some 68,000 clones listed, 90% to 95% are singletons. The unexposed donors gave CD4+ T cells in 2011-2018, prior to COVID-19. Sequenced: naive CD4+ T cells from PBMCs. Subset given: naive CD4+ T cells isolated by negative enrichment. The receptors were sampled from a human donor in good health.

The genes are TRBV5-1 and TRBJ2-4; 8 bases are shared with TRBD1. The CDR3 loop spans 15 amino acids. J lost 5 bases, V lost 1 base, and 5 bases had no gene match. CDR1 and CDR2 from the germline V gene are SGHRS and YFSETQ. The CDR3: CASSLSTGGENIQYF. The CDR3 DNA reads as TGCGCCAGCAGCTTGTCTACAGGGGGAGAAAACATTCAGTACTTC.

V and J are TRBV21-1 and TRBJ2-3; whether TRBD2, the table's D call, matches the DNA was not checked. TRBV21-1 is an annotated pseudogene. The CDR3 length is 17 residues. CDR3 sequence: CASSKIGRGLSTDTQYF. CDR3 sequence (DNA): TGTGCCAGCAGCAAAATTGGGCGGGGGTTGAGCACAGATACGCAGTATTTT.

This clone came up a few times. CDR3 loop: CASSFRNYGYTF. In nucleotides, the CDR3 is TGTGCCAGCAGTTTCCGGAACTATGGCTACACCTTC. The rearrangement links TRBV28 to TRBJ1-2; no definite D call. CDR3 size: 12 residues. Germline CDR1 MDHEN, CDR2 SYDVKM. V was pared by 3 bases and J by 2 bases, with 4 bases between.

The CDR3 coding sequence is TGTGCCAGCAGCCCGGGAGGCACAGATACGCAGTATTTT. It encodes CASSPGGTDTQYF. The rearrangement joins TRBV11-3 to TRBJ2-3, with D possibly being TRBD2 (6 bases). The V end was cut by 5 bases, the J end by 1 base, with 7 bases between. Germline V lookup: CDR1 SGHNT, CDR2 YENEEA. This CDR3 is built from 13 residues.

The CDR3, as DNA: TGTGCCAGCAGTCTGACGGCATCCTACGAGCAGTACTTC. This encodes CASSLTASYEQYF. The rearrangement links TRBV28 to TRBJ2-7, with D unclear. The V and J ends lost 5 bases and 1 base respectively, with 9 bases between them. The CDR3 consists of 13 residues. Germline CDR1 is MDHEN and CDR2 is SYDVKM.

This rearrangement joins TRBV24-1 to TRBJ2-3, with a possible D match to TRBD1 (7 bases). The CDR3 loop spans 18 amino acids. CDR1 is KGHDR and CDR2 is SFDVKD in the germline V gene. V lost 5 bases to trimming and J lost 2 bases, with 22 bases between them. The DNA for the CDR3 is TGTGCCACCAGTGGGGTCACAGGGGCCCAGCGGGTCACAGATACGCAGTATTTT. Protein product: CATSGVTGAQRVTDTQYF.

V usage is TRBV5-1 and J usage is TRBJ1-4, with 7 nucleotides matching TRBD1. This CDR3 comprises 14 residues. V was pared by 6 bases and J by 3 bases, with 5 bases of the junction left unmatched. Germline assignment: CDR1 SGHRS and CDR2 YFSETQ. The CDR3 is CASTSGQPNEKLFF. In nucleotides, the CDR3 is TGCGCCAGCACATCGGGACAGCCTAATGAAAAACTGTTTTTT.

This chain connects TRBV10-1 to TRBJ2-5; D not certain. CDR3 length: 14 residues. V lost 0 bases to trimming and J lost 2 bases, with 7 bases between them. Germline CDR1 and CDR2: WNHNN and SYGVQD (reference sequence). The CDR3 region is CASSESAGQETQYF. The CDR3 DNA is TGCGCCAGCAGTGAGTCGGCAGGACAAGAGACCCAGTACTTC.

This clone was found once. V usage is TRBV3-1 (or the pseudogene TRBV3-2) and J usage is TRBJ1-1; D ambiguous. V lost 1 base, J lost 4 bases, and 10 bases lay in between. From germline, CDR1 is LGHDT and CDR2 YNNKEL (reference sequence). The CDR3 extends over 14 amino acids. The CDR3 reads CASSQGGYGTEAFF. The CDR3 DNA is TGTGCCAGCAGCCAAGGAGGGTATGGCACTGAAGCTTTCTTT.

The chain uses TRBV3-1 (or the pseudogene TRBV3-2) and TRBJ1-1; D not certain. With 2 bases removed from V and 1 base from J, the gap between germline ends came to 5 bases. The germline gives CDR1 LGHDT, CDR2 YNNKEL (reference sequence). The length of the CDR3 is 13 residues. The CDR3 loop is CASSQLRNTEAFF. Here the CDR3 DNA reads TGTGCCAGCAGCCAATTACGGAACACTGAAGCTTTCTTT.

The rearrangement joins TRBV6-2 or TRBV6-3 to TRBJ2-7; unclear D gene. The length of the CDR3 is 15 residues. Trimming took off 0 bases at V and 0 bases at J, with 9 bases between the two ends. Germline V gene lookup returns CDR1 MNHEY and CDR2 SVGEGT. The CDR3 DNA sequence: TGTGCCAGCAGTTACTCTTGGATGACCTCCTACGAGCAGTACTTC. Its translation: CASSYSWMTSYEQYF.